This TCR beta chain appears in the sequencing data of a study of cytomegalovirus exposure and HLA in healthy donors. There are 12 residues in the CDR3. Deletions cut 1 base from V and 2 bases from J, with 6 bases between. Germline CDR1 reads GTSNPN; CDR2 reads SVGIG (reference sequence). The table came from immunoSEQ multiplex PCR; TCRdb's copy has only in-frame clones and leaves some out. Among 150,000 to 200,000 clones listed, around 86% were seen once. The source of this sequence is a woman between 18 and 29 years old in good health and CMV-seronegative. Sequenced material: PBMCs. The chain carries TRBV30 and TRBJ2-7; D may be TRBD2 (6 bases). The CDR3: CAWSAGAYEQYF. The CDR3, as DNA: TGTGCCTGGAGTGCGGGGGCCTACGAGCAGTACTTC.